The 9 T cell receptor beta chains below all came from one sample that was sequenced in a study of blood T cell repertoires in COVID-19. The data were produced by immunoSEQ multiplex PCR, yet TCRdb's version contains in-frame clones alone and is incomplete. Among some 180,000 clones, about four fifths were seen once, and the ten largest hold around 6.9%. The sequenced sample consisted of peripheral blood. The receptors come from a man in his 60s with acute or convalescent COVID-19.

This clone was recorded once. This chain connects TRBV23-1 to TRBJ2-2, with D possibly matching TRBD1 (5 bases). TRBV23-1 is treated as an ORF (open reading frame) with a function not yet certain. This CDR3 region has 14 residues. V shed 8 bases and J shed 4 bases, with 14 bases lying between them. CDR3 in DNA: TGCGCCAGCTCCCAGGGTTTTCGCACCGGGGAGCTGTTTTTT. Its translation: CASSQGFRTGELFF.

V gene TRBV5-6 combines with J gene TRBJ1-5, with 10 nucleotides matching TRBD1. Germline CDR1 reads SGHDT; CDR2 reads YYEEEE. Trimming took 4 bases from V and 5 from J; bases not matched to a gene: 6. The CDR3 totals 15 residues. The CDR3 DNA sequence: TGTGCCAGCAGCGGGACAGGGGCCACTGATCAGCCCCAGCATTTT. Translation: CASSGTGATDQPQHF.

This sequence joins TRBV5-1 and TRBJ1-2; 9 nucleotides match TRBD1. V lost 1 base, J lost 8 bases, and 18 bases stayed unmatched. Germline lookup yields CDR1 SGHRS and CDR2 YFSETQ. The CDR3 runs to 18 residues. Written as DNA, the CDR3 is TGCGCCAGCAGCTTGTATGGCGGGACAGGGAGCCGGGGGAGCGGCTACACCTTC. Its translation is CASSLYGGTGSRGSGYTF.

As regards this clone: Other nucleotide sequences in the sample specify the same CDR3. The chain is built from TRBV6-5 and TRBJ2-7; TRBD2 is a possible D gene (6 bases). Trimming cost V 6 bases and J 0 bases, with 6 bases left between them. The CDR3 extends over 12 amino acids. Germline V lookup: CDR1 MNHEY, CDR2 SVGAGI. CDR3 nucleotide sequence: TGTGCCAGCAGGGAGGGCTCCTACGAGCAGTACTTC. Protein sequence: CASREGSYEQYF.

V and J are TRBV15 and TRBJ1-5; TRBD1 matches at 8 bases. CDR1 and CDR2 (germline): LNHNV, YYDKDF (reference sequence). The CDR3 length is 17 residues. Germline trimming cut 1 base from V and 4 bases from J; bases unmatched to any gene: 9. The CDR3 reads CATSRGDRSEGNQPQHF. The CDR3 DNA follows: TGTGCCACCAGCAGAGGGGACAGGTCTGAGGGGAATCAGCCCCAGCATTTT. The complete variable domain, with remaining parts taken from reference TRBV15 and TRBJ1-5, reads DAMVIQNPRYQVTQFGKPVTLSCSQTLNHNVMYWYQQKSSQAPKLLFHYYDKDFNNEADTPDNFQSRRPNTSFCFLDIRSPGLGDTAMYLCATSRGDRSEGNQPQHFGDGTRLSIL.

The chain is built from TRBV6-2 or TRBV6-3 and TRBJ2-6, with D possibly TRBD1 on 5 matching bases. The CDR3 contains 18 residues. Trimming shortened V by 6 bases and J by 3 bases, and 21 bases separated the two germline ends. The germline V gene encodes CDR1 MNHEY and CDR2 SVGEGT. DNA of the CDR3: TGTGCCAGCAGCGGTACCGGGCAGGGTATTTTTGGGGCCAACGTCCTGACTTTC. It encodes CASSGTGQGIFGANVLTF.

The CDR3 DNA follows: TGTGCCAGTTCTTCTCACACGGACACCATTAATGAAAAACTGTTTTTT. Residues: CASSSHTDTINEKLFF. The chain is built from TRBV19 and TRBJ1-4, with D maybe TRBD1 (5 bases). With 8 bases removed from V and 4 bases from J, the gap between germline ends came to 20 bases. Germline V gene sequence: CDR1 LNHDA, CDR2 SQIVND (reference sequence). The CDR3 consists of 16 residues. The full variable domain, in which reference TRBV19 and TRBJ1-4 provide the parts outside the CDR3, is DGGITQSPKYLFRKEGQNVTLSCEQNLNHDAMYWYRQDPGQGLRLIYYSQIVNDFQKGDIAEGYSVSREKKESFPLTVTSAQKNPTAFYLCASSSHTDTINEKLFFGSGTQLSVL.

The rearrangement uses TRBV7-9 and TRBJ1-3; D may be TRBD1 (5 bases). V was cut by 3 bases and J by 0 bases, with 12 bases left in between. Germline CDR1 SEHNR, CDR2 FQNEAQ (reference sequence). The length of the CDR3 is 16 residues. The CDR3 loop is CASSFLTGSSGNTIYF. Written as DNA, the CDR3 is TGTGCCAGCAGCTTCCTAACAGGCAGCTCTGGAAACACCATATATTTT.

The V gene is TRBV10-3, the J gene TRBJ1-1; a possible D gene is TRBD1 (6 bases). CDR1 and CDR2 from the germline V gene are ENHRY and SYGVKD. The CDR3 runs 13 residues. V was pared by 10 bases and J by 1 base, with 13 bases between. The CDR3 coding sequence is TGTGCCAGCTACCGACAGGAGAACACTGAAGCTTTCTTT. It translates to CASYRQENTEAFF.